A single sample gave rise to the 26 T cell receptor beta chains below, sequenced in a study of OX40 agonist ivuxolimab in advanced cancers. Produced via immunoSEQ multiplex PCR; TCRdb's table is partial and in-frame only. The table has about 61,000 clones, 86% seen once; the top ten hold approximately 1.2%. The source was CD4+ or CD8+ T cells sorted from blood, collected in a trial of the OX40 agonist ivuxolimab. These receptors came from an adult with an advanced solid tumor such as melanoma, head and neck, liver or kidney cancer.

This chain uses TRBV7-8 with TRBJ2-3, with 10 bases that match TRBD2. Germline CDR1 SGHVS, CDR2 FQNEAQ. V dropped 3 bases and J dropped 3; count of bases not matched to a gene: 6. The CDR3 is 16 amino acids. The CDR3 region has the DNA TGTGCCAGCAGCTTCCAGCGGGGGGGCCGGACAGATACGCAGTATTTT. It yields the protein CASSFQRGGRTDTQYF.

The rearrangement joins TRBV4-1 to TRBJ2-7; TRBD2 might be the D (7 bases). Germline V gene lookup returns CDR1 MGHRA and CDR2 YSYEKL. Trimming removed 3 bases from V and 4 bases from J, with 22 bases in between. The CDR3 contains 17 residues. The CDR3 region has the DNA TGCGCCAGCAGCCAGGAGGGATCGGTGGGGGGGGCTTACGAGCAGTACTTC. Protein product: CASSQEGSVGGAYEQYF.

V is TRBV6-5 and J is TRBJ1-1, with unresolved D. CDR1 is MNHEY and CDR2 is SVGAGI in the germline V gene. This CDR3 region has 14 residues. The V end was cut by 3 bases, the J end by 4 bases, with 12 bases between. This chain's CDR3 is CASSYTAQSTEAFF. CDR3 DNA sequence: TGTGCCAGCAGTTATACCGCGCAATCCACTGAAGCTTTCTTT.

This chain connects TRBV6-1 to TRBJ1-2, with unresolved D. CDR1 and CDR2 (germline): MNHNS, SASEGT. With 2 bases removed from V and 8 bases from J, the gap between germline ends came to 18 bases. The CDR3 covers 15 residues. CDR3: CASSEKLGLVGGYTF. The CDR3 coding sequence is TGTGCCAGCAGTGAAAAGCTGGGATTGGTAGGGGGCTACACCTTC.

In DNA form, the CDR3 reads TGCGCCAGCAGTGAGTCGTCGGGCAGTCAGACCTTC. Translation gives CASSESSGSQTF. The genes are TRBV10-2 and TRBJ1-2, with unresolved D. V was shortened by 0 bases and J by 14 bases, with 13 bases between the two germline ends. The CDR3 is 12 amino acids. Germline V gene lookup returns CDR1 WSHSY and CDR2 SAAADI.

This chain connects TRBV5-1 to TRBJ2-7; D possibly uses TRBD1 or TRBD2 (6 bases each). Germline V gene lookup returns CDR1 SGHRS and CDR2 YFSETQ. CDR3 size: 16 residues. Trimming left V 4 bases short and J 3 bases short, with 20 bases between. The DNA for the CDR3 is TGCGCCAGCAGCCGGTCGGTCGGGGGCGCCGGCTACGAGCAGTACTTC. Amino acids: CASSRSVGGAGYEQYF.

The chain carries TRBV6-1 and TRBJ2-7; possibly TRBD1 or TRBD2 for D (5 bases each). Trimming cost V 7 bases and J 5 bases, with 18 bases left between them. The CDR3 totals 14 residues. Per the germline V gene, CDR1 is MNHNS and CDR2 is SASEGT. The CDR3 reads CASTSGPPTDEQYF. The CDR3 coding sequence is TGTGCCAGCACTTCGGGACCACCTACCGACGAGCAGTACTTC.

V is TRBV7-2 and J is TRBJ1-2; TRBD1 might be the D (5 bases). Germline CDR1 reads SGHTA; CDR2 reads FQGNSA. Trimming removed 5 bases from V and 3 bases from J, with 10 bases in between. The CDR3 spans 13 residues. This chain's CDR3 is CASSPGYYYGYTF. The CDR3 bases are TGTGCCAGCAGCCCAGGGTACTACTATGGCTACACCTTC.

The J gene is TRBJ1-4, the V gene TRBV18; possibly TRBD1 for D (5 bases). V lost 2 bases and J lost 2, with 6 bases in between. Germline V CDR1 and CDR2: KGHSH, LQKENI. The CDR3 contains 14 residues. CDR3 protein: CASSPRGTNEKLFF. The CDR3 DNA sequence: TGTGCCAGCTCACCAAGGGGCACTAATGAAAAACTGTTTTTT. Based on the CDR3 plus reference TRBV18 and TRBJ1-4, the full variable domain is NAGVMQNPRHLVRRRGQEARLRCSPMKGHSHVYWYRQLPEEGLKFMVYLQKENIIDESGMPKERFSAEFPKEGPSILRIQQVVRGDSAAYFCASSPRGTNEKLFFGSGTQLSVL.

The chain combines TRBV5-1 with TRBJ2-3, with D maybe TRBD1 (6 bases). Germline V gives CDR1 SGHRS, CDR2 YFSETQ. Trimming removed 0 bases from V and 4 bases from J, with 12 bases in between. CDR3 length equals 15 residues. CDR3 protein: CASSLGTEESDTQYF. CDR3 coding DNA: TGCGCCAGCAGCTTGGGGACAGAGGAATCAGATACGCAGTATTTT.

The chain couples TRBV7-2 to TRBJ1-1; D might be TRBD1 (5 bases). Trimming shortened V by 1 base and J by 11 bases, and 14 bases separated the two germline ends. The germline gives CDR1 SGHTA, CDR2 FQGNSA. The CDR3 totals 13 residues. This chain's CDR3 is CASSLVGGDRAFF. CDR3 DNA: TGTGCCAGCAGCTTAGTCGGGGGGGATAGGGCTTTCTTT. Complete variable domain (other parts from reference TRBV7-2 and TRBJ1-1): GAGVSQSPSNKVTEKGKDVELRCDPISGHTALYWYRQSLGQGLEFLIYFQGNSAPDKSGLPSDRFSAERTGGSVSTLTIQRTQQEDSAVYLCASSLVGGDRAFFGQGTRLTVV.

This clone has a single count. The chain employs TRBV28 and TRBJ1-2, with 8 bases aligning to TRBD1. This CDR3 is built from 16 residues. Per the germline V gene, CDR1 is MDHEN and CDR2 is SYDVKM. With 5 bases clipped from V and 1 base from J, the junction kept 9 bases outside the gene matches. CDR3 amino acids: CASSIPTGGGNYGYTF. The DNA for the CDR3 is TGTGCCAGCAGTATACCAACAGGGGGGGGTAACTATGGCTACACCTTC.

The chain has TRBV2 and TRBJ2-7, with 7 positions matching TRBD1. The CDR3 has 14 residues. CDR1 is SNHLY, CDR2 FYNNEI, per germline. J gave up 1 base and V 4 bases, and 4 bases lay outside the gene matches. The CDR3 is CASSGDRSSYEQYF. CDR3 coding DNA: TGTGCCAGCAGTGGGGACAGATCTTCCTACGAGCAGTACTTC.

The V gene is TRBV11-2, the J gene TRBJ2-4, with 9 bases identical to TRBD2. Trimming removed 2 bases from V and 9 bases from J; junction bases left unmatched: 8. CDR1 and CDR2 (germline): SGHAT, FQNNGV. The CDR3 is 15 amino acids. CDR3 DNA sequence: TGTGCCAGCAGCTTATTAGCGGGGGCCTCAGGCATTCAGTACTTC. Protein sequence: CASSLLAGASGIQYF.

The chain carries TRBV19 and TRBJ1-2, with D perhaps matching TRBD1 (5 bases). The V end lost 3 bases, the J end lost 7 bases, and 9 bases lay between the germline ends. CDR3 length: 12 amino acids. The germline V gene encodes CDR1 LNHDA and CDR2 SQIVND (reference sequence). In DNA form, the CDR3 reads TGTGCCAGTAGTATCGGCAGGGCTGGCTACACCTTC. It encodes CASSIGRAGYTF.

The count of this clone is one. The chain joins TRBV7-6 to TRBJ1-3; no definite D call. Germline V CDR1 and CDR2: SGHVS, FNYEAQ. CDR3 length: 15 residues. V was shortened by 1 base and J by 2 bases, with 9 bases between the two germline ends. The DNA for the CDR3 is TGTGCCAGCAGCTTAGAAGTCGTCGCTGGAAACACCATATATTTT. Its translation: CASSLEVVAGNTIYF.

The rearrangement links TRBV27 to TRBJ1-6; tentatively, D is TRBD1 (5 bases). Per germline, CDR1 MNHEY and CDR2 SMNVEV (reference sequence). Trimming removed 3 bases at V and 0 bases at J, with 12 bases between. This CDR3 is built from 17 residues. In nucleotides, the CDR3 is TGTGCCAGCAGTTTTTCTCAGGGAGGCTCCTATAATTCACCCCTCCACTTT. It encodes CASSFSQGGSYNSPLHF.

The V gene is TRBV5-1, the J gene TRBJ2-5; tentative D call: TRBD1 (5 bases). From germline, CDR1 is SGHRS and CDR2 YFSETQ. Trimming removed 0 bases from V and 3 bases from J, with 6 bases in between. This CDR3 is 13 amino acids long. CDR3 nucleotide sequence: TGCGCCAGCAGCTTGGCGACAGAAGAGACCCAGTACTTC. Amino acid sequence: CASSLATEETQYF.

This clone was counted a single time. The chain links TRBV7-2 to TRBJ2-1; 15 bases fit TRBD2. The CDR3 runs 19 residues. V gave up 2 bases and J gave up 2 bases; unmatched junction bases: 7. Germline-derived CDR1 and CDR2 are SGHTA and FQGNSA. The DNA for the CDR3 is TGTGCCAGCAGCTTATTTGGGACTAGCGGGGGGTCCACCTACAATGAGCAGTTCTTC. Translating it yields CASSLFGTSGGSTYNEQFF. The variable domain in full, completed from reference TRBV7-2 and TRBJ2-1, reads GAGVSQSPSNKVTEKGKDVELRCDPISGHTALYWYRQSLGQGLEFLIYFQGNSAPDKSGLPSDRFSAERTGGSVSTLTIQRTQQEDSAVYLCASSLFGTSGGSTYNEQFFGPGTRLTVL.

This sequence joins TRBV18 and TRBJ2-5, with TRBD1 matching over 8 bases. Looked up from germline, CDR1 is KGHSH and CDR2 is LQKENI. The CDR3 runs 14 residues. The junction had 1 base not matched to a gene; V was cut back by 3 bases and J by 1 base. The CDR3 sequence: CASSPGTGQETQYF. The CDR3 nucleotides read TGTGCCAGCTCACCCGGGACAGGCCAAGAGACCCAGTACTTC. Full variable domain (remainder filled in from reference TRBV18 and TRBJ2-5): NAGVMQNPRHLVRRRGQEARLRCSPMKGHSHVYWYRQLPEEGLKFMVYLQKENIIDESGMPKERFSAEFPKEGPSILRIQQVVRGDSAAYFCASSPGTGQETQYFGPGTRLLVL.

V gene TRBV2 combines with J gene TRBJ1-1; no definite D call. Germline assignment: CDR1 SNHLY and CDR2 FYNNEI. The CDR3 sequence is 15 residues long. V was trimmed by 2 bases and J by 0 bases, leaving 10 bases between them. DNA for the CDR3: TGTGCCAGCAGTGAAAGGGCAGTTCTGAACACTGAAGCTTTCTTT. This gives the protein CASSERAVLNTEAFF. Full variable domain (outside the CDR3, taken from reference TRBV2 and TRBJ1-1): EPEVTQTPSHQVTQMGQEVILRCVPISNHLYFYWYRQILGQKVEFLVSFYNNEISEKSEIFDDQFSVERPDGSNFTLKIRSTKLEDSAMYFCASSERAVLNTEAFFGQGTRLTVV.

The CDR3 region is CASSRGVRGLETQYF. In DNA, the CDR3 is TGTGCCAGTAGTAGGGGGGTTCGGGGTTTGGAGACCCAGTACTTC. This chain joins TRBV19 and TRBJ2-5; maybe TRBD2 (6 bases). The germline V and J ends were trimmed by 4 bases and 5 bases, with 17 bases remaining between them. The CDR3 is 15 amino acids. The V gene's germline CDR1 is LNHDA and CDR2 SQIVND (reference sequence).

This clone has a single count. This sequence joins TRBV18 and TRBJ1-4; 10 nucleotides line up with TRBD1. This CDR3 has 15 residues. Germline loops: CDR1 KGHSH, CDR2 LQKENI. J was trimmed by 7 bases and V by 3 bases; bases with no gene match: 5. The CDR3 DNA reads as TGTGCCAGCTCACCGACAGGGGGCGGAGGTGAAAAACTGTTTTTT. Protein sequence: CASSPTGGGGEKLFF.

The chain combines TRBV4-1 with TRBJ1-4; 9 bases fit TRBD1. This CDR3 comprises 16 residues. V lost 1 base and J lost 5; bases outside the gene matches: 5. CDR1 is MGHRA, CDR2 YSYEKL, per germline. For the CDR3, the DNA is TGCGCCAGCAGCCAAGGGGGCGGGACAGGGAATGAAAAACTGTTTTTT. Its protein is CASSQGGGTGNEKLFF.

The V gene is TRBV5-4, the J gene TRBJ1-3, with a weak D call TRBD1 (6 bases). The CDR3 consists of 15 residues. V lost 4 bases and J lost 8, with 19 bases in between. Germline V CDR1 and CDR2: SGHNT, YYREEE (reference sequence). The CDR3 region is CASSAQQGTGHTIYF. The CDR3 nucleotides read TGTGCCAGCAGCGCCCAACAGGGAACTGGGCACACCATATATTTT. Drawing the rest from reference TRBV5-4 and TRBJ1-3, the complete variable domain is ETGVTQSPTHLIKTRGQQVTLRCSSQSGHNTVSWYQQALGQGPQFIFQYYREEENGRGNFPPRFSGLQFPNYSSELNVNALELDDSALYLCASSAQQGTGHTIYFGEGSWLTVV.

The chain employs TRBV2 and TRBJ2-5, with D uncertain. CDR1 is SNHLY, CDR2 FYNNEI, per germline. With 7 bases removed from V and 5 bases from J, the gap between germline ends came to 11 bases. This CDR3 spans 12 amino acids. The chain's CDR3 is CASKMSRETQYF. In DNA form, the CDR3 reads TGTGCCAGCAAGATGTCTAGGGAGACCCAGTACTTC.